A selection of T cell receptor beta chains follows, all from one sample in a study of shared clonotypes between healthy human individuals. Assay: immunoSEQ multiplex PCR; the TCRdb copy retains only in-frame clones and omits some. Of about 2.1 million clones detected, just under 95% appear once; the ten largest clones hold around 1.8%. The sequencing sample was made of naive CD8+ T cells from PBMCs. The receptors shown here come from a man aged 18 to 35 in good health. Some clones in this sample may be carry-over from other donors' samples. Both conserved end residues are part of each CDR3. The D gene is left open where the match is weak. Only part of the rows carry a size: once, few, many, or a class if the clone is expanded.

clone size	J gene	V gene	D gene	CDR3 protein	CDR3 DNA
.	TRBJ2-7	TRBV7-8	.	CASSLARSLAHEQYF	TGTGCCAGCAGCTTAGCGAGGTCTCTAGCCCACGAGCAGTACTTC
.	TRBJ2-1	TRBV7-3	TRBD1	CASSLGDRGLDEQFF	TGTGCCAGCAGCCTCGGGGACAGGGGTTTGGATGAGCAGTTCTTC
once	TRBJ2-5	TRBV7-8	TRBD2	CASRPGLAGPETQYF	TGTGCCAGCAGACCGGGACTAGCGGGTCCAGAGACCCAGTACTTC
many	TRBJ1-1	TRBV10-3	TRBD1	CAINSGGTEAFF	TGTGCCATCAATTCAGGGGGCACTGAAGCTTTCTTT
.	TRBJ2-2	TRBV10-3	.	CAISFGILTNTGELFF	TGTGCCATCAGCTTCGGGATCCTCACCAACACCGGGGAGCTGTTTTTT
.	TRBJ1-5	TRBV7-8	.	CASSLLTGQLLEPQHF	TGTGCCAGCAGCTTACTCACTGGGCAGCTTCTGGAGCCCCAGCATTTT
.	TRBJ2-7	TRBV6-1	.	CATYRSLEYEQYF	TGTGCCACCTACAGGTCCCTTGAGTACGAGCAGTACTTC
.	TRBJ2-7	TRBV4-1	.	CASSPFRVLGEQYF	TGCGCCAGCAGCCCCTTCCGCGTCCTTGGCGAGCAGTACTTC
.	TRBJ2-2	TRBV7-9	TRBD2	CASSLGPAGGNTGELFF	TGTGCCAGCAGCTTAGGCCCAGCCGGGGGGAATACCGGGGAGCTGTTTTTT
.	TRBJ1-2	TRBV28	TRBD1	CASSMGQGRAF	TGTGCCAGCAGTATGGGACAGGGGAGAGCCTTC
.	TRBJ2-2	TRBV7-3	.	CASSLITTGELFF	TGTGCCAGCAGCTTAATAACCACCGGGGAGCTGTTTTTT